This entry lists 31 T cell receptor beta chains sequenced from one sample in a study of T cells in Graves' hyperthyroidism and ophthalmopathy (dated by TCRdb to about 2019). Library method: multiplex PCR. TCRdb records Illumina HiSeq 2000 as the sequencer. TCR beta CDR3 regions were amplified from RNA transcripts. For the first round of RT-PCR on the TCR CDR3, the HTBI primer set was used together with the Qiagen OneStep RT-PCR kit. The public sequencing data were trimmed at Q25 with fastp and processed into clonotypes with MiXCR by TCRdb, which kept only in-frame beta chains. For every CDR3 protein sequence, its rows merge into one entry that carries the most common genes and DNA. This sample comprises about 640,000 distinct CDR3 sequences, roughly 15% of them detected only once. The top ten hold around an eighth of the sample. Sample: blood. The receptors were sampled from a woman in her fifties or sixties with Graves' ophthalmopathy.

This clonotype was observed a few times. Since a much larger clone is just one base distant, this may be a read error. J is TRBJ2-1 and V is TRBV3-1; D gene uncertain. CDR1 is LGHDT and CDR2 is YNNKEL in the germline V gene (reference sequence). The CDR3 is 16 amino acids. The CDR3 sequence: CASSQDARSSYNEQLF. In DNA, the CDR3 is TGTGCCAGCAGCCAAGATGCCAGGAGCTCCTACAATGAGCAGCTCTTC.

This clonotype was counted ten times or more. This chain connects TRBV9 to TRBJ2-7; D gene ambiguous. CDR1 is SGDLS and CDR2 is YYNGEE in the germline V gene. The CDR3 runs to 14 residues. Trimming left V 0 bases short and J 5 bases short, with 12 bases between. CDR3 DNA sequence: TGTGCCAGCAGCGTAGAAAGGGCCGGCAACGAGCAGTACTTC. It yields the protein CASSVERAGNEQYF. Full variable domain (rest looked up from reference TRBV9 and TRBJ2-7): DSGVTQTPKHLITATGQRVTLRCSPRSGDLSVYWYQQSLDQGLQFLIQYYNGEERAKGNILERFSAQQFPDLHSELNLSSLELGDSALYFCASSVERAGNEQYFGPGTRLTVT.

Points on this clonotype: This may come from a read error, since a much larger clone is one base off. The CDR3 end shows no conserved phenylalanine or tryptophan, and so a read error is likely. This chain joins TRBV20-1 and TRBJ2-3, with 8 positions matching TRBD2. The trim removed 8 bases at V and 0 bases at J, leaving 7 bases unmatched. From germline, CDR1 is DFQATT and CDR2 SNEGSKA (reference sequence). This CDR3 is 14 amino acids long. CDR3: CSRSGATSTDTQYL. DNA for the CDR3: TGCAGTCGTAGCGGGGCAACTAGCACAGATACGCAGTATCTT.

This clonotype was found many times. The CDR3, as DNA: TGTGCCAGCAGCCCTCGGGGCGGGAGGGCCATCGATACGCAGTATTTT. This sequence encodes CASSPRGGRAIDTQYF. The gene calls are TRBV7-3 and TRBJ2-3, with 9 bases matching TRBD2. Germline V lookup: CDR1 SGHTA, CDR2 FQGTGA. This CDR3 contains 16 residues. Losses at the gene ends were 5 bases for V and 6 bases for J; bases not matched to a gene: 12.

This clonotype was observed at least ten times. V is TRBV28 and J is TRBJ1-1, with no clear D. The germline V gene encodes CDR1 MDHEN and CDR2 SYDVKM. CDR3 length: 13 amino acids. Trimming took off 2 bases at V and 1 base at J, with 5 bases between the two ends. CDR3 nucleotides: TGTGCCAGCAGTTTAGTCAAGAACACTGAAGCTTTCTTT. Translated: CASSLVKNTEAFF.

This clonotype was observed many times. The chain has TRBV28 and TRBJ2-4, with D tentatively TRBD2 (5 bases). With 3 bases removed from V and 0 bases from J, the gap between germline ends came to 18 bases. Germline lookup yields CDR1 MDHEN and CDR2 SYDVKM. There are 18 residues in the CDR3. The CDR3 nucleotides read TGTGCCAGCAGTTTGATAAGGAGGCTCACGGGAGCCAAAAACATTCAGTACTTC. Translation gives CASSLIRRLTGAKNIQYF.

This clonotype occurred many times. This chain's CDR3 is CASSSPRRALANYEQYF. The CDR3, as DNA: TGTGCCAGCAGTTCTCCCCGGAGGGCGCTAGCGAACTACGAGCAGTACTTC. This sequence joins TRBV6-1 and TRBJ2-7, with D possibly matching TRBD2 (6 bases). Per germline, CDR1 MNHNS and CDR2 SASEGT. The germline V and J ends were trimmed by 5 bases and 3 bases, with 23 bases remaining between them. The CDR3 runs to 17 residues.

The sample holds many counts of this clonotype. This chain uses TRBV7-9 with TRBJ1-3; D is ambiguous. With 10 bases removed from V and 0 bases from J, the gap between germline ends came to 4 bases. Germline CDR1 reads SEHNR; CDR2 reads FQNEAQ (reference sequence). CDR3 length: 11 residues. CDR3 loop: CATSSGNTIYF. The CDR3 bases are TGTGCCACCTCCTCTGGAAACACCATATATTTT.

This clonotype has a handful of counts. The V and J genes are TRBV12-3 or TRBV12-4 and TRBJ1-5; no firm D call. This CDR3 contains 15 residues. The V and J ends lost 5 bases and 7 bases respectively, with 18 bases between them. CDR3 nucleotides: TGTGCCAGCAGTCTAAGACCGGGTTTGGGACAGCCCCAGCATTTT. Protein product: CASSLRPGLGQPQHF.

This clonotype has a handful of counts. The J gene is TRBJ2-2, the V gene TRBV6-1, with TRBD1 matching over 10 bases. CDR1 and CDR2 from the germline V gene are MNHNS and SASEGT. The CDR3 sequence is 15 residues long. The J segment lost 3 bases and the V segment lost 6 bases, leaving 4 bases of the junction unmatched. The CDR3 bases are TGTGCCAGCAGGAGACAGGGGGCTTACACCGGGGAGCTGTTTTTT. Its translation: CASRRQGAYTGELFF.

In this sample, this clonotype turned up many times. The chain combines TRBV7-8 with TRBJ2-3; D remains unclear. Germline V gene lookup returns CDR1 SGHVS and CDR2 FQNEAQ. CDR3 length: 13 residues. V was cut by 3 bases and J by 2 bases, with 6 bases left in between. The CDR3 reads CASSFGYTDTQYF. The CDR3 coding sequence is TGTGCCAGCAGCTTCGGGTACACAGATACGCAGTATTTT.

This clonotype was recorded a few times. The chain combines TRBV14 with TRBJ2-7, with a weak D call TRBD1 (6 bases). This CDR3 region has 16 residues. Between the trimmed V and J ends, which lost 3 bases and 1 base, there was a span of 16 bases. CDR1 is SGHDN and CDR2 is FVKESK in the germline V gene. CDR3 in DNA: TGTGCCAGCAGCCAGGAAACAGGGTTTAGGTCCTACGAGCAGTACTTC. Amino acids: CASSQETGFRSYEQYF. Full variable domain (missing parts from reference TRBV14 and TRBJ2-7): EAGVTQFPSHSVIEKGQTVTLRCDPISGHDNLYWYRRVMGKEIKFLLHFVKESKQDESGMPNNRFLAERTGGTYSTLKVQPAELEDSGVYFCASSQETGFRSYEQYFGPGTRLTVT.

This clonotype was detected only a few times. V and J are TRBV6-2 or TRBV6-3 and TRBJ1-2; D gene uncertain. Trimming took 8 bases from V and 2 from J, leaving 6 bases between them. The CDR3 extends over 11 amino acids. In germline, CDR1 is MNHEY, CDR2 SVGEGT. In DNA, the CDR3 is TGTGCCAGCGGCGGCAACTATGGCTACACCTTC. It specifies CASGGNYGYTF.

This clonotype turned up a few times. The chain couples TRBV7-9 to TRBJ2-1; 7 bases are shared with TRBD2. J lost 8 bases, V lost 4 bases, and 5 bases had no gene match. CDR1 is SEHNR, CDR2 FQNEAQ, per germline (reference sequence). The CDR3 is 13 residues long. Here the CDR3 DNA reads TGTGCCAGCAGCTACGCAGGGAGGGATGAGCAGTTCTTC. This translates into CASSYAGRDEQFF.

This clonotype was found many times. The rearrangement joins TRBV7-9 to TRBJ2-7; D possibly corresponds to TRBD2 (5 bases). This CDR3 is 13 amino acids long. CDR1 is SEHNR and CDR2 is FQNEAQ in the germline V gene (reference sequence). V lost 0 bases, J lost 9 bases, and 12 bases lay in between. CDR3: CASSLAASIGQYF. CDR3 in DNA: TGTGCCAGCAGCTTAGCGGCTAGCATAGGGCAGTACTTC.

There are many counts of this clonotype. The chain recombines TRBV18 with TRBJ2-7; 7 nucleotides align to TRBD2. The CDR3 is made up of 12 amino acids. Trimming cost V 6 bases and J 4 bases; bases outside gene matches: 3. Germline assignment: CDR1 KGHSH and CDR2 LQKENI. The chain's CDR3 is CASSGEGYEQYF. DNA of the CDR3: TGTGCCAGCTCCGGGGAGGGGTACGAGCAGTACTTC.

The chain recombines TRBV20-1 with TRBJ2-5; 12 bases fit TRBD2. This CDR3 has 15 residues. Germline assignment: CDR1 DFQATT and CDR2 SNEGSKA (reference sequence). Trimming cost V 3 bases and J 4 bases; bases outside gene matches: 6. CDR3 sequence: CSASLTSGSVETQYF. The CDR3 region has the DNA TGCAGTGCTAGCTTGACTAGCGGGAGTGTAGAGACCCAGTACTTC.

This clonotype was detected ten times or more. The rearrangement uses TRBV6-1 and TRBJ2-7, with 7 bases aligning to TRBD2. The CDR3 length is 11 residues. Per the germline V gene, CDR1 is MNHNS and CDR2 is SASEGT. The trim removed 6 bases at V and 6 bases at J, leaving 2 bases unmatched. CDR3 DNA sequence: TGTGCCAGCAGGACTAGCCGCGAGCAGTACTTC. This sequence encodes CASRTSREQYF.

This clonotype has ten or more counts. The chain is built from TRBV7-2 and TRBJ2-1; 13 bases are a match to TRBD2. Germline V gives CDR1 SGHTA, CDR2 FQGNSA. The V and J ends lost 5 bases and 9 bases, in that order; junction bases with no gene match: 10. This CDR3 has 16 residues. The CDR3 nucleotides read TGTGCCAGCAGCGCTTTGGGACTAGCGGGAAAGATTGAGCAGTTCTTC. Protein product: CASSALGLAGKIEQFF.

The genes are TRBV3-2 and TRBJ2-3; the table's D call TRBD2 went unverified against the DNA. TRBV3-2 is noted as a pseudogene. The length of the CDR3 is 18 residues. This CDR3 is CASSQDPSLAGGADTQYF. CDR3 nucleotide sequence: TGTGCCAGCAGCCAAGACCCATCCCTAGCGGGAGGGGCAGATACGCAGTATTTT.

The genes are TRBV7-9 and TRBJ1-6, with D unresolved. CDR1 SEHNR and CDR2 FQNEAQ come from the germline V gene (reference sequence). This CDR3 comprises 12 residues. V was shortened by 5 bases and J by 10 bases, with 9 bases between the two germline ends. The CDR3 is CASSKRGSPLHF. DNA for the CDR3: TGTGCCAGCAGCAAACGAGGGTCACCCCTCCACTTT.

This clonotype has at least ten counts. The chain uses TRBV18 and TRBJ2-1; 7 bases align to TRBD1. The CDR3 runs to 17 residues. CDR1 and CDR2 (germline): KGHSH, LQKENI. Trimming cost V 8 bases and J 3 bases; bases outside gene matches: 16. Here the CDR3 reads CASVRDLRDSLYNEQFF. Here the CDR3 DNA reads TGTGCCAGCGTACGGGACCTCCGGGACAGCCTCTACAATGAGCAGTTCTTC.

This clonotype was seen at least ten times. V and J are TRBV7-2 and TRBJ2-4; TRBD2 matches at 10 bases. Per the germline V gene, CDR1 is SGHTA and CDR2 is FQGNSA. V lost 8 bases to trimming and J lost 7 bases; unmatched junction nucleotides: 5. The CDR3 covers 13 residues. Here the CDR3 reads CASGSSGSNIQYF. The DNA of the CDR3 is TGTGCCAGCGGATCTAGCGGGAGTAACATTCAGTACTTC.

In this sample, this clonotype turned up many times. The chain joins TRBV28 to TRBJ2-3; TRBD2 matches 7 bases. The V segment lost 10 bases and the J segment 3 bases; nucleotides outside the gene matches: 10. Germline V CDR1 and CDR2: MDHEN, SYDVKM. CDR3 length equals 14 residues. The CDR3 region is CATHRLAWTDTQYF. In nucleotides, the CDR3 is TGTGCCACCCACCGACTAGCTTGGACAGATACGCAGTATTTT.

This clonotype was observed many times. The chain combines TRBV24-1 with TRBJ2-1, with D possibly TRBD1 on 6 matching bases. The CDR3 loop spans 14 amino acids. Germline CDR1 reads KGHDR; CDR2 reads SFDVKD. V was trimmed by 4 bases and J by 1 base, leaving 7 bases between them. The CDR3 DNA follows: TGTGCCACCAGTGAGGGGACATCCTACAATGAGCAGTTCTTC. It yields the protein CATSEGTSYNEQFF.

This clonotype was seen ten or more times. The genes are TRBV12-3 or TRBV12-4 and TRBJ2-3, with TRBD1 as a possible D gene (6 bases). CDR3 size: 15 residues. Trimming removed 6 bases from V and 2 bases from J, with 15 bases in between. CDR3 bases: TGTGCCAGCAGCCTAGGGGGATGGGCCACAGATACGCAGTATTTT. This translates into CASSLGGWATDTQYF.

This clonotype was counted many times. The chain links TRBV5-1 to TRBJ2-2, with TRBD2 matching over 14 bases. The CDR3 is made up of 16 amino acids. V trimming: 4 bases; J trimming: 5 bases; junction bases outside the gene matches: 4. CDR1 SGHRS and CDR2 YFSETQ come from the germline V gene. CDR3 amino acids: CASSLGLAGVTGELFF. CDR3 DNA sequence: TGCGCCAGCAGCCTGGGACTAGCGGGAGTTACCGGGGAGCTGTTTTTT. Together with reference TRBV5-1 and TRBJ2-2, the CDR3 gives the full variable domain: KAGVTQTPRYLIKTRGQQVTLSCSPISGHRSVSWYQQTPGQGLQFLFEYFSETQRNKGNFPGRFSGRQFSNSRSEMNVSTLELGDSALYLCASSLGLAGVTGELFFGEGSRLTVL.

In its sample, this clonotype was seen many times. This chain connects TRBV7-2 to TRBJ2-7; 11 bases fit TRBD2. This CDR3 spans 15 amino acids. With 3 bases clipped from V and 2 bases from J, the junction kept 3 bases outside the gene matches. Germline CDR1 SGHTA, CDR2 FQGNSA. CDR3 DNA: TGTGCCAGCAGCTTCGGGACTAGCGGAACCTACGAGCAGTACTTC. Translated: CASSFGTSGTYEQYF.

This clonotype was found many times. V and J are TRBV27 and TRBJ1-1, with D uncertain. Trimming left V 4 bases short and J 2 bases short, with 14 bases between. CDR3 length equals 15 residues. The germline V gene has CDR1 MNHEY and CDR2 SMNVEV (reference sequence). Here the CDR3 reads CASSSYGPQNTEAFF. Written as DNA, the CDR3 is TGTGCCAGCAGTTCATATGGGCCGCAAAACACTGAAGCTTTCTTT.

This clonotype was seen repeatedly, ten times or more. CDR3 loop: CASSPQSGREGEQYF. CDR3 sequence (DNA): TGTGCCAGCTCACCACAATCCGGCAGGGAGGGCGAGCAGTACTTC. The chain couples TRBV18 to TRBJ2-7, with TRBD2 matching 7 bases. Germline V CDR1 and CDR2: KGHSH, LQKENI. The CDR3 spans 15 residues. J lost 6 bases, V lost 1 base, and 9 bases had no gene match.

This clonotype was seen only a few times. This rearrangement joins TRBV14 to TRBJ2-1; no clear D. CDR1 is SGHDN and CDR2 is FVKESK in the germline V gene. V was clipped by 1 base and J by 4 bases, with 8 bases between them. The CDR3 covers 14 residues. Here the CDR3 reads CASSQVGRYNEQFF. The CDR3, as DNA: TGTGCCAGCAGCCAAGTTGGGCGGTACAATGAGCAGTTCTTC.